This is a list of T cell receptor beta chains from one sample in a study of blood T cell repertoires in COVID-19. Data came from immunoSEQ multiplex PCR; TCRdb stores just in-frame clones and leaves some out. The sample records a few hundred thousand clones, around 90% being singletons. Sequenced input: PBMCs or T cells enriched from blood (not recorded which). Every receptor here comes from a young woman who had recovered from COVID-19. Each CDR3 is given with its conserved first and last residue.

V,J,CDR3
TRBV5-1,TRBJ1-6,CASSSTRDRGGSPLHF
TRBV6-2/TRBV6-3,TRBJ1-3,CASSTDRPGGLSGNTIYF
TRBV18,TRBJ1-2,CASSPSIDFTGDGYTF
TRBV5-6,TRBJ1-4,CASSLRAGGFEKLFF
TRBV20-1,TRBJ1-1,CSARDSEAFF
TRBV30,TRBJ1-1,CAWSVGQLNTEAFF
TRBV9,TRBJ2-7,CASSASAGNYEQYF
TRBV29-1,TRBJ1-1,CSVENIEAFF
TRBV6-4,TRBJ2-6,CASSPGEGGANVLTF
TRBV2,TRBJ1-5,CASSEGPASNQPQHF
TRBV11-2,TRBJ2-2,CASSPRGVAGGRNTGELFF
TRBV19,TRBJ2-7,CASNAGGSYEQYF
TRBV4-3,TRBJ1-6,CASSPGRTGTVGSYNSPLHF
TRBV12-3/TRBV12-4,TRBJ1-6,CASSDRSNSPLHF
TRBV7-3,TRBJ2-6,CASSSAGSGANVLTF
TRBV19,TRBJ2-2,CASSIVGTRVTGELFF
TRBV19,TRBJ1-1,CATSDRPNTEAFF
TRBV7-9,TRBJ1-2,CASTIAQGANYGYTF
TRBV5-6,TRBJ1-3,CASSLSGSSGNTIYF
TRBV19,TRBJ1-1,CASSMRANTEAFF
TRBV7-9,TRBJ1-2,CASSPAMTALTYGYTF
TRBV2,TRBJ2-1,CASRGGLRNEQFF
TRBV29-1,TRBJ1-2,CSVSPGSLSAYGYTF
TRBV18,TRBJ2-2,CASSPLNTGELFF
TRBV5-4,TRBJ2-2,CASSLGGATGELFF
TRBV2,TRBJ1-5,CASSGGGKPQHF
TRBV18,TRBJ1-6,CASSPSGWKNSPLHF
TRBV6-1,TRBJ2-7,CASSEPYRGTYEQYF
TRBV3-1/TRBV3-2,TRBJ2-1,CASSQVYGGNEQFF
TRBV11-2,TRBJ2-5,CASSPPAGTGETQYF
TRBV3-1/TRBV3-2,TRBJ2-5,CASRAGTHASGGDPQETQYF
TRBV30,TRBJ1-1,CAWSPTPRGRNTEAFF
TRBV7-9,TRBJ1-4,CASSSGFEKLFF
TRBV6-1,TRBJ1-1,CASSDEKRKNTEAFF
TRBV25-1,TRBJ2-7,CASSVHGTGVYEQYF
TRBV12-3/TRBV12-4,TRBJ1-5,CASSFSRDQPQHF